The 27 T cell receptor beta chains reported below all come from one sample, sequenced in a study of Graves' ophthalmopathy and Graves' hyperthyroidism. The sequenced template was RNA, covering the TCR beta CDR3 region. First-round RT-PCR relied on HTBI primers, and a second-round multiplex PCR came next. TCRdb ran MiXCR on the multiplex PCR reads and lists one entry per CDR3 protein. The top ten hold approximately 39% of the sample, which has 200,000 to 250,000 distinct CDR3 sequences, approximately 21% seen once. Sequencing was performed on peripheral blood. These receptors all stem from a woman aged 45 to 65 with Graves' ophthalmopathy.

In this sample, this clonotype turned up many times. The chain recombines TRBV28 with TRBJ2-7; a weak D match, TRBD2 (5 bases). Between the trimmed V and J ends, which lost 9 bases and 5 bases, there was a span of 20 bases. CDR1 MDHEN and CDR2 SYDVKM come from the germline V gene. The CDR3 length is 14 residues. In DNA, the CDR3 is TGTGCCAGTTATGGAAGGGAGCCCTTAGACGAGCAGTACTTC. Translated: CASYGREPLDEQYF.

In this sample, this clonotype turned up many times. The chain recombines TRBV19 with TRBJ1-2; TRBD1 matches at 7 bases. The J segment lost 3 bases and the V segment lost 3 bases, leaving 7 bases of the junction unmatched. The CDR3 has 15 residues. Germline values: CDR1 LNHDA, CDR2 SQIVND (reference sequence). DNA of the CDR3: TGTGCCAGTAGTATTGGCGGCAGGGGGTACTATGGCTACACCTTC. Amino acids: CASSIGGRGYYGYTF. The complete variable domain, with remaining parts taken from reference TRBV19 and TRBJ1-2, reads DGGITQSPKYLFRKEGQNVTLSCEQNLNHDAMYWYRQDPGQGLRLIYYSQIVNDFQKGDIAEGYSVSREKKESFPLTVTSAQKNPTAFYLCASSIGGRGYYGYTFGSGTRLTVV.

The chain employs TRBV24-1 and TRBJ1-2; 8 bases are shared with TRBD1. CDR3 length equals 15 residues. V lost 4 bases and J lost 4; bases outside the gene matches: 7. Germline CDR1 reads KGHDR; CDR2 reads SFDVKD. Written as DNA, the CDR3 is TGTGCCACCAGTGACAACGGACAGGGCGCCTATGGCTACACCTTC. Translated, it gives CATSDNGQGAYGYTF.

This clonotype was detected a few times. The CDR3 DNA reads TGTGCCAGCAGTTTACGACCAGAGTACTCTGGAAACACCATATATTTT. Protein product: CASSLRPEYSGNTIYF. V is TRBV28 and J is TRBJ1-3; D uncertain. The CDR3 is 16 amino acids. V lost 2 bases to trimming and J lost 0 bases, with 11 bases between them. The germline gives CDR1 MDHEN, CDR2 SYDVKM.

The table lists this clonotype with many counts. The rearrangement links TRBV29-1 to TRBJ2-5; D is possibly TRBD1 (5 bases). The CDR3 contains 14 residues. CDR1 SQVTM and CDR2 ANQGSEA come from the germline V gene. V was cut by 5 bases and J by 4 bases, with 17 bases left in between. Here the CDR3 DNA reads TGCAGCGTTTTTAGAACCGGAAGGGGAGAGACCCAGTACTTC. Translating it yields CSVFRTGRGETQYF. Full variable domain (remainder filled in from reference TRBV29-1 and TRBJ2-5): SAVISQKPSRDICQRGTSLTIQCQVDSQVTMMFWYRQQPGQSLTLIATANQGSEATYESGFVIDKFPISRPNLTFSTLTVSNMSPEDSSIYLCSVFRTGRGETQYFGPGTRLLVL.

This clonotype was counted ten times or more. The chain is built from TRBV12-3 or TRBV12-4 and TRBJ2-5, with TRBD2 matching 12 bases. Trimming cost V 4 bases and J 5 bases; bases outside gene matches: 8. The CDR3 extends over 16 amino acids. The CDR3 coding sequence is TGTGCCAGCAGTTCAACCGGGACTAGCGGGCGGGAGACCCAGTACTTC. This sequence encodes CASSSTGTSGRETQYF.

This clonotype was recorded at least ten times. The gene calls are TRBV7-9 and TRBJ1-5; no reliable D call. The CDR3 runs 15 residues. With 2 bases removed from V and 3 bases from J, the gap between germline ends came to 11 bases. The germline V gene has CDR1 SEHNR and CDR2 FQNEAQ (reference sequence). The CDR3: CASSLFEGPNQPQHF. The CDR3 coding sequence is TGTGCCAGCAGCTTATTTGAGGGCCCCAATCAGCCCCAGCATTTT.

This clonotype was detected a few times. A read error may account for a junction end that differs from germline. The V gene is TRBV10-1, the J gene TRBJ2-7; possible D gene TRBD2, 5 bases. This CDR3 contains 14 residues. CDR1 is WNHNN, CDR2 SYGVQD, per germline (reference sequence). This CDR3 reads CTSSGSGLGYEQYF. As DNA, the CDR3 is TGCACCAGCAGTGGAAGCGGCCTGGGCTACGAGCAGTACTTC.

This clonotype was picked up many times. The V gene is TRBV6-1, the J gene TRBJ1-1; a weak D match, TRBD1 (6 bases). Germline V lookup: CDR1 MNHNS, CDR2 SASEGT. This CDR3 spans 14 amino acids. The ends were cut back, 4 bases at V and 1 base at J, with 10 bases in the middle. CDR3 coding DNA: TGTGCCAGCAGTGCGAGGGGACAGAACACTGAAGCTTTCTTT. Translated: CASSARGQNTEAFF.

Ten or more counts support this clonotype. The V call is TRBV6-2 or TRBV6-3, the J call TRBJ2-4; no clear D gene. V was cut by 8 bases and J by 9 bases, with 11 bases left in between. CDR1 is MNHEY, CDR2 SVGEGT, per germline. The CDR3 loop spans 11 amino acids. CDR3 DNA: TGTGCCAGCTGGGCAGGCGGCATTCAGTACTTC. This translates into CASWAGGIQYF.

The table lists this clonotype with many counts. This chain uses TRBV19 with TRBJ1-1; D perhaps matches TRBD1 (5 bases). Germline values: CDR1 LNHDA, CDR2 SQIVND (reference sequence). The V end was cut by 9 bases, the J end by 0 bases, with 11 bases between. The CDR3 totals 13 residues. The DNA for the CDR3 is TGTGCCAGGAACGGGACGGTGAACACTGAAGCTTTCTTT. It translates to CARNGTVNTEAFF.

Ten or more counts support this clonotype. The rearrangement uses TRBV27 and TRBJ2-6, with 8 positions matching TRBD2. This CDR3 has 18 residues. Germline CDR1 and CDR2: MNHEY and SMNVEV (reference sequence). After removal of 5 bases from V and 4 bases from J, the junction contained 13 bases not matched to a gene. CDR3: CASSPPSAGERGANVLTF. CDR3 DNA sequence: TGTGCCAGCAGTCCACCCTCAGCGGGAGAGAGGGGGGCCAACGTCCTGACTTTC.

This clonotype came up a few times. Written as DNA, the CDR3 is TGTGCCAGCAGCCAAGCTCAGCCTTCTGAAGGCTACACCTTC. Translation gives CASSQAQPSEGYTF. The chain combines TRBV3-1 with TRBJ1-2, with D unresolved. Germline loops: CDR1 LGHDT, CDR2 YNNKEL (reference sequence). The CDR3 is 14 residues long. Deletions cut 1 base from V and 8 bases from J, with 14 bases between.

This clonotype was seen ten or more times. The chain combines TRBV11-2 with TRBJ2-5; 11 bases line up with TRBD2. The V and J ends lost 5 bases and 4 bases, in that order; junction bases with no gene match: 6. The CDR3 covers 15 residues. The germline V gene has CDR1 SGHAT and CDR2 FQNNGV. The CDR3 sequence is CASSDTSGSRETQYF. The DNA for the CDR3 is TGTGCCAGCAGCGATACTAGCGGGAGTCGAGAGACCCAGTACTTC.

There are many counts of this clonotype. This rearrangement joins TRBV6-5 to TRBJ1-1; 9 bases match TRBD1. This CDR3 region has 11 residues. CDR1 is MNHEY and CDR2 is SVGAGI in the germline V gene. With V trimmed by 9 bases and J by 9 bases, 5 bases remained unmatched. The CDR3 DNA sequence: TGTGCCAGTCTGGGGACAGGGAAAGCTTTCTTT. Its translation: CASLGTGKAFF.

The chain employs TRBV20-1 and TRBJ2-7, with a tentative D call TRBD2 (5 bases). This CDR3 comprises 15 residues. Germline V gene lookup returns CDR1 DFQATT and CDR2 SNEGSKA (reference sequence). V shed 2 bases and J shed 3 bases, with 17 bases lying between them. CDR3 in DNA: TGCAGTGCTAGAAGGTCTGCGGGCGGCGGCTACGAGCAGTACTTC. Amino acids: CSARRSAGGGYEQYF.

This clonotype has a handful of counts. J is TRBJ2-4 and V is TRBV18; the D gene is possibly TRBD1 (6 bases). The CDR3 length is 13 residues. Looked up from germline, CDR1 is KGHSH and CDR2 is LQKENI. V gave up 5 bases and J gave up 3 bases, with 8 bases separating them. The CDR3 region has the DNA TGTGCCAGCTCAGGGGGCGACAAAAACATTCAGTACTTC. Amino acid sequence: CASSGGDKNIQYF.

This clonotype was counted a few times. The chain combines TRBV30 with TRBJ1-2; D gene unclear. The CDR3 runs to 13 residues. Trimming left V 1 base short and J 2 bases short, with 8 bases between. Looked up from germline, CDR1 is GTSNPN and CDR2 is SVGIG (reference sequence). CDR3 DNA sequence: TGTGCCTGGAGTGAGGGTTACAACTATGGCTACACCTTC. Its protein product is CAWSEGYNYGYTF.

This clonotype occurred many times. The rearrangement joins TRBV20-1 to TRBJ2-7, with a possible D match to TRBD2 (6 bases). The germline gives CDR1 DFQATT, CDR2 SNEGSKA (reference sequence). The V and J ends lost 3 bases and 3 bases respectively, with 15 bases between them. There are 14 residues in the CDR3. CDR3 loop: CSASSPVSGYEQYF. DNA for the CDR3: TGCAGTGCTAGCTCCCCGGTTAGCGGCTACGAGCAGTACTTC.

This clonotype was counted ten times or more. V is TRBV7-6 and J is TRBJ1-5; the D gene is possibly TRBD1 (5 bases). The ends were cut back, 1 base at V and 0 bases at J, with 13 bases in the middle. The CDR3 sequence is 17 residues long. CDR1 is SGHVS and CDR2 is FNYEAQ in the germline V gene. The CDR3 protein is CASSLVQGDYSNQPQHF. The CDR3 DNA reads as TGTGCCAGCAGCTTAGTGCAGGGAGATTATAGCAATCAGCCCCAGCATTTT. The complete variable domain, with remaining parts taken from reference TRBV7-6 and TRBJ1-5, reads GAGVSQSPRYKVTKRGQDVALRCDPISGHVSLYWYRQALGQGPEFLTYFNYEAQQDKSGLPNDRFSAERPEGSISTLTIQRTEQRDSAMYRCASSLVQGDYSNQPQHFGDGTRLSIL.

The rearrangement links TRBV18 to TRBJ1-1; TRBD1 might be the D (5 bases). Trimming pared 4 bases from V and 6 bases from J, leaving 18 bases between. Germline V lookup: CDR1 KGHSH, CDR2 LQKENI. The CDR3 loop spans 15 amino acids. The CDR3 DNA reads TGTGCCAGCTCACGCCCCATGGTGGGGGGAGCTGAAGCTTTCTTT. Its protein is CASSRPMVGGAEAFF.

This clonotype was found many times. This chain links TRBV9 with TRBJ2-5; TRBD2 might be the D (7 bases). The V end lost 0 bases, the J end lost 5 bases, and 17 bases lay between the germline ends. This CDR3 comprises 16 residues. Per germline, CDR1 SGDLS and CDR2 YYNGEE. The CDR3 region is CASSVAGGGVRETQYF. The DNA for the CDR3 is TGTGCCAGCAGCGTAGCGGGGGGCGGGGTCCGGGAGACCCAGTACTTC.

This clonotype has just a few counts. V usage is TRBV18 and J usage is TRBJ1-1; D is unresolved. In germline, CDR1 is KGHSH, CDR2 LQKENI. The CDR3 runs 13 residues. Trimming removed 2 bases from V and 4 bases from J, with 8 bases in between. The CDR3 loop reads CASSPVGLTEAFF. CDR3 coding DNA: TGTGCCAGCTCACCAGTAGGGCTCACTGAAGCTTTCTTT.

This clonotype has ten or more counts. The rearrangement joins TRBV12-3 or TRBV12-4 to TRBJ1-5; 9 bases map to TRBD1. There are 16 residues in the CDR3. V lost 4 bases and J lost 3; bases outside the gene matches: 7. The DNA of the CDR3 is TGTGCCAGCAGTTCGTCACAGGGGGCCCCCAATCAGCCCCAGCATTTT. Amino acid sequence: CASSSSQGAPNQPQHF.

At least ten counts were recorded for this clonotype. The rearrangement uses TRBV6-1 and TRBJ2-4, with D possibly TRBD2 on 7 matching bases. The CDR3 spans 17 residues. The V end lost 7 bases, the J end lost 2 bases, and 21 bases lay between the germline ends. Per germline, CDR1 MNHNS and CDR2 SASEGT. The CDR3 region is CASTPEGEGLPKNIQYF. DNA of the CDR3: TGTGCCAGCACTCCAGAGGGGGAGGGCCTCCCCAAAAACATTCAGTACTTC.

This clonotype was counted between two and nine times. This chain links TRBV30 with TRBJ1-1, with D possibly TRBD1 on 6 matching bases. V was cut by 3 bases and J by 5 bases, with 19 bases left in between. CDR1 and CDR2 (germline): GTSNPN, SVGIG (reference sequence). This CDR3 is built from 15 residues. The CDR3 bases are TGTGCCTGGAGATACGGGTCCGCAGGGGCGACTGAAGCTTTCTTT. Translated, it gives CAWRYGSAGATEAFF.

The chain has TRBV30 and TRBJ1-3; D ambiguous. V gave up 1 base and J gave up 2 bases, with 9 bases separating them. This CDR3 is 14 amino acids long. Germline V gene sequence: CDR1 GTSNPN, CDR2 SVGIG (reference sequence). CDR3 bases: TGTGCCTGGAGTGACATCTTACCTGGAAACACCATATATTTT. This translates into CAWSDILPGNTIYF. The whole variable domain, filled in from reference TRBV30 and TRBJ1-3, reads SQTIHQWPATLVQPVGSPLSLECTVEGTSNPNLYWYRQAAGRGLQLLFYSVGIGQISSEVPQNLSASRPQDRQFILSSKKLLLSDSGFYLCAWSDILPGNTIYFGEGSWLTVV.